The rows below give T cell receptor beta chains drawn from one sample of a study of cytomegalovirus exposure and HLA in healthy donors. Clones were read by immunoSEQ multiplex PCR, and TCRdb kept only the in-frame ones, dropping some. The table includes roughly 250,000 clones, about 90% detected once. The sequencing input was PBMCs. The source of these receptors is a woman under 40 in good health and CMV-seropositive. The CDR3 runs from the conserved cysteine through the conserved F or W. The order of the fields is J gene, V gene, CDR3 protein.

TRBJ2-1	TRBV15	CATSRGRVAGDNEQFF
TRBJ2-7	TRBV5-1	CASSLGTGIGEQYF
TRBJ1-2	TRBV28	CASSKRTGRGYGYTF
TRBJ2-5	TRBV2	CASSEGRSGTQYF
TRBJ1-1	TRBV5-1	CASSKGQGFEAFF
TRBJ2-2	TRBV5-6	CASSPQGFTGELFF
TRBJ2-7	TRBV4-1	CASSQGRGSYEQYF
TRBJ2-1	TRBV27	CASSSGTSGNNEQFF
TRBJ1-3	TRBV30	CAWGAEGANTIYF
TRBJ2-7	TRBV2	CASSSILAGVEQYF
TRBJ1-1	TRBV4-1	CASSPQTGSSTEAFF
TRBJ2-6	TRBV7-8	CASSLVWEEMVLTF
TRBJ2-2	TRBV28	CASSRGTIVAGELFF
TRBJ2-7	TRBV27	CASSLSRGTKTYEQYF
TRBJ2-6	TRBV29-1	CSVEGSGANVLTF
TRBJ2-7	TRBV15	CATSRRVADEQYF
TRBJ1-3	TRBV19	CASSASGSSGNTIYF
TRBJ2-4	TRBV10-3	CAISEKGGQTAKNIQYF
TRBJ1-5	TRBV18	CASSPGDRENQPQHF
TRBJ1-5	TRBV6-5	CASSYAGDQPQHF
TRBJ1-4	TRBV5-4	CASSYSGPLEKLFF
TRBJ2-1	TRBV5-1	CASSRDSSYNEQFF
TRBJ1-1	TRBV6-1	CASSRTGEAFF
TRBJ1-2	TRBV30	CAWSSKKRASLVWGYTF
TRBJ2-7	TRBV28	CASSALADEQYF
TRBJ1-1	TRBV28	CASSSDSHRTGNTEAFF
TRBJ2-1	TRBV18	CASSPLIGRGYNEQFF
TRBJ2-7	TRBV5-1	CASSLIPGSYEQYF
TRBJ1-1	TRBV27	CASSGGQGPIQAFF
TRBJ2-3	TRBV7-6	CASSLVQGDTQYF
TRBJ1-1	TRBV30	CAWSPYTEAFF
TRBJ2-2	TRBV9	CASSVSTGELFF
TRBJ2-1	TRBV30	CAWSGQYNEQFF
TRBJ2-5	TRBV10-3	CAISERQGQETQYF
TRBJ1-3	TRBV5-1	CASSLGQGSTGSTIYF
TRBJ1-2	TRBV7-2	CASSLARTPYGYTF
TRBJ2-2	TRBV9	CASSATGGPAVSAGELFF
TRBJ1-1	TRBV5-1	CASSLGGVGNTEAFF
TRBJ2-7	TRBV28	CASSLYLAGGPYEQYF
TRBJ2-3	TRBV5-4	CASSSLAGEGTDTQYF
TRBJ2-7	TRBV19	CASSTTGTGFPEQYF
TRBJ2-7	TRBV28	CASSWTSGSSGYEQYF
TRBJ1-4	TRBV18	CASSPATNEKLFF
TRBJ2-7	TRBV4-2	CASSQAGRTSGRAYEQYF
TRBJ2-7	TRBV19	CASSRGDRNYEQYF
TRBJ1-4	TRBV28	CASSLWTATNEKLFF
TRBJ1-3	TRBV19	CASSIQVSTGNTIYF
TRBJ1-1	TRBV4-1	CASSHLSDRGKENSEAFF
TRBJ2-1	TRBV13	CASSVAVVYNEQFF
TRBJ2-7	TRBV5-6	CASSKDRVEQYF
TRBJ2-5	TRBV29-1	CSVEVDRAETQYF
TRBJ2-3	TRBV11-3	CASSSYGGTATDTQYF
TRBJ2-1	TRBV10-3	CAISDPHLPGLAGNNEQFF